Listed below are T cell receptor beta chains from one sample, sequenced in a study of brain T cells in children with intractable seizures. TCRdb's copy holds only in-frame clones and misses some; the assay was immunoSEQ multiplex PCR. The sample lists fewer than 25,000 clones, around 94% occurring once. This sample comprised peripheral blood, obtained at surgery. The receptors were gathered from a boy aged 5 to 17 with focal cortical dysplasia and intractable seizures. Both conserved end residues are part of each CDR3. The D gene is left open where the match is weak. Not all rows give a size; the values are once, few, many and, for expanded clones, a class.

TGTGCCAGCTCACCAATTTCACAGGCGACTAGCTATGGCTACACCTTC,CASSPISQATSYGYTF,-,TRBJ1-2,-,TRBV18
TGCGCCAGCAGCTTCACCAGGGGGCAAGAGCAGTACTTC,CASSFTRGQEQYF,-,TRBJ2-7,TRBD1,TRBV5-1
TGTGCCAGCAGCTCACAGGGGGCAACTGAAGCTTTCTTT,CASSSQGATEAFF,-,TRBJ1-1,TRBD1,TRBV7-3
TGTGCCAGCACCCTGGGGGACAGGGACACCGGGGAGCTGTTTTTT,CASTLGDRDTGELFF,-,TRBJ2-2,TRBD1,TRBV28
TGTGCCAGCAGTGAAGCGAGAAATACGCAGTATTTT,CASSEARNTQYF,-,TRBJ2-3,-,TRBV2
TGTGCCAGCAGTTACCGAGGCGGGAACACCGGGGAGCTGTTTTTT,CASSYRGGNTGELFF,-,TRBJ2-2,-,TRBV6-2/TRBV6-3
TGTGCCAGCAGAAGAGTGGGGGCCAACTATAATTCACCCCTCCACTTT,CASRRVGANYNSPLHF,once,TRBJ1-6,-,TRBV3-1/TRBV3-2
TGTGCCAGCAGTGAAAGTGGGTCCCAAGAGACCCAGTACTTC,CASSESGSQETQYF,-,TRBJ2-5,-,TRBV6-1
TGCGCCAGCAGCAAAGGTTGGGGACAGGGGAATCAGCCCCAGCATTTT,CASSKGWGQGNQPQHF,-,TRBJ1-5,TRBD1,TRBV4-1
TGTGCCAGCAGGCTTGCGACTAGCACAGATACGCAGTATTTT,CASRLATSTDTQYF,-,TRBJ2-3,-,TRBV2